Sequencing of this TCR beta chain was carried out in a study of metastatic and nonmetastatic thyroid tumors. The wider study: The comparison covered peripheral blood and tumor or nodule tissue in malignant and benign thyroid patients. General study results and limits: Compared with benign nodules, malignant thyroid tumors were reported to have significantly higher TCR beta diversity in both blood and tumor.

Remarks on this clone: Its specificity is not known.

Methods used by the authors: Using the CDR3 differences seen across clinicopathological groups, the authors built a distant-metastasis classifier for papillary thyroid cancer, which was meant to discriminate distant-metastatic patients. TCRdb used MiXCR to call clones anew from the PCR reads. These V and J calls derive from TCRdb rather than the authors' analysis. The repertoire has some 18,000 clones, roughly 22% of them found once; the top ten carry around 9.3%. The V and J ends lost 5 bases and 3 bases, in that order; junction bases with no gene match: 9. Germline V gives CDR1 DFQATT, CDR2 SNEGSKA (reference sequence). The CDR3 consists of 16 residues. Ahead of thyroid surgery, no patient had received treatment of any kind.

The sample was tumor tissue. The receptor comes from a male donor with papillary thyroid cancer or a benign thyroid nodule (not recorded which). Some clones in this sample may be carry-over from other donors' samples. The V call is TRBV20-1, the J call TRBJ2-3, with 12 bases aligning to TRBD2. This CDR3 reads CSAPSRLAGGTDTQYF. CDR3 DNA: TGCAGTGCTCCAAGTCGCCTAGCGGGAGGGACAGATACGCAGTATTTT.